A selection of T cell receptor beta chains follows, all from one sample in a study of T cells in Graves' hyperthyroidism and ophthalmopathy. TCRdb analysed the multiplex PCR reads with MiXCR anew, one entry per CDR3 protein. The top ten hold around 12% of the sample, which has fewer than 750,000 distinct CDR3 sequences, roughly 15% seen once. Sequenced material: blood. The receptors shown here come from a woman between 45 and 65 years old with Graves' ophthalmopathy. Both conserved end residues are part of each CDR3. The D gene is left open where the match is weak. Not all rows give a size; the values are once, few, many and, for expanded clones, a class.

CDR3 DNA: TGTGCCAGCAGCTTAGATCGGGTGCCCCCCGCCGATACGCAGTATTTT
CDR3 protein: CASSLDRVPPADTQYF
J gene: TRBJ2-3
CDR3 length: 16
D gene: .
clone size: few
V gene: TRBV7-3

CDR3 DNA: TGTGCCATCGGTAAGACTAGGGGACAAGAGACCCAGTACTTC
CDR3 protein: CAIGKTRGQETQYF
J gene: TRBJ2-5
CDR3 length: 14
D gene: .
clone size: .
V gene: TRBV10-3

CDR3 DNA: TGTGCCACCAGCCCAAGACAGGGGGCTGGTCAGCCCCAGCATTTT
CDR3 protein: CATSPRQGAGQPQHF
J gene: TRBJ1-5
CDR3 length: 15
D gene: TRBD1
clone size: many
V gene: TRBV24-1

CDR3 DNA: TGTGCCAGCAGCTTAGGGGGACAGACCTACGAGCAGTACTTC
CDR3 protein: CASSLGGQTYEQYF
J gene: TRBJ2-7
CDR3 length: 14
D gene: TRBD1
clone size: many
V gene: TRBV11-1

CDR3 DNA: TGTGCCAGCAGTTTAGTCAGCCAAAGCACAGATACGCAGTATTTT
CDR3 protein: CASSLVSQSTDTQYF
J gene: TRBJ2-3
CDR3 length: 15
D gene: .
clone size: many
V gene: TRBV12-3/TRBV12-4

CDR3 DNA: TGTGCCAGCAGCGCATCTAGCGGGGGCTACAATGAGCAGTTCTTC
CDR3 protein: CASSASSGGYNEQFF
J gene: TRBJ2-1
CDR3 length: 15
D gene: TRBD2
clone size: .
V gene: TRBV9

CDR3 DNA: TGTGCCAGCAGTCGACTAGCGGGAGTAACCGGGGAGCTGTTTTTT
CDR3 protein: CASSRLAGVTGELFF
J gene: TRBJ2-2
CDR3 length: 15
D gene: TRBD2
clone size: many
V gene: TRBV28

CDR3 DNA: TGCGCCAGCAGCGAGGTTCGACGGTTGAACACTGAAGCTTTCTTT
CDR3 protein: CASSEVRRLNTEAFF
J gene: TRBJ1-1
CDR3 length: 15
D gene: .
clone size: few
V gene: TRBV4-1

CDR3 DNA: TGTGCCAGCAGCAATAGGGACAGGGGGAAACCTGAAGCTTTCTTT
CDR3 protein: CASSNRDRGKPEAFF
J gene: TRBJ1-1
CDR3 length: 15
D gene: TRBD1
clone size: many
V gene: TRBV7-2

CDR3 DNA: TGTGCCAGCAGCCCAACGTGGCGAAATAGAGCTAGGGCGACAGATACGCAGTATTTT
CDR3 protein: CASSPTWRNRARATDTQYF
J gene: TRBJ2-3
CDR3 length: 19
D gene: .
clone size: many
V gene: TRBV7-2

CDR3 DNA: TGTGCCAGTAGTACGGGACAGGGGGCACGAGAGACCCAGTACTTC
CDR3 protein: CASSTGQGARETQYF
J gene: TRBJ2-5
CDR3 length: 15
D gene: TRBD1
clone size: .
V gene: TRBV19

CDR3 DNA: TGTGCCAGCAGCAAAACCGGGACAGGGGGTCTGTACGAGCAGTACTTC
CDR3 protein: CASSKTGTGGLYEQYF
J gene: TRBJ2-7
CDR3 length: 16
D gene: TRBD1
clone size: many
V gene: TRBV5-5